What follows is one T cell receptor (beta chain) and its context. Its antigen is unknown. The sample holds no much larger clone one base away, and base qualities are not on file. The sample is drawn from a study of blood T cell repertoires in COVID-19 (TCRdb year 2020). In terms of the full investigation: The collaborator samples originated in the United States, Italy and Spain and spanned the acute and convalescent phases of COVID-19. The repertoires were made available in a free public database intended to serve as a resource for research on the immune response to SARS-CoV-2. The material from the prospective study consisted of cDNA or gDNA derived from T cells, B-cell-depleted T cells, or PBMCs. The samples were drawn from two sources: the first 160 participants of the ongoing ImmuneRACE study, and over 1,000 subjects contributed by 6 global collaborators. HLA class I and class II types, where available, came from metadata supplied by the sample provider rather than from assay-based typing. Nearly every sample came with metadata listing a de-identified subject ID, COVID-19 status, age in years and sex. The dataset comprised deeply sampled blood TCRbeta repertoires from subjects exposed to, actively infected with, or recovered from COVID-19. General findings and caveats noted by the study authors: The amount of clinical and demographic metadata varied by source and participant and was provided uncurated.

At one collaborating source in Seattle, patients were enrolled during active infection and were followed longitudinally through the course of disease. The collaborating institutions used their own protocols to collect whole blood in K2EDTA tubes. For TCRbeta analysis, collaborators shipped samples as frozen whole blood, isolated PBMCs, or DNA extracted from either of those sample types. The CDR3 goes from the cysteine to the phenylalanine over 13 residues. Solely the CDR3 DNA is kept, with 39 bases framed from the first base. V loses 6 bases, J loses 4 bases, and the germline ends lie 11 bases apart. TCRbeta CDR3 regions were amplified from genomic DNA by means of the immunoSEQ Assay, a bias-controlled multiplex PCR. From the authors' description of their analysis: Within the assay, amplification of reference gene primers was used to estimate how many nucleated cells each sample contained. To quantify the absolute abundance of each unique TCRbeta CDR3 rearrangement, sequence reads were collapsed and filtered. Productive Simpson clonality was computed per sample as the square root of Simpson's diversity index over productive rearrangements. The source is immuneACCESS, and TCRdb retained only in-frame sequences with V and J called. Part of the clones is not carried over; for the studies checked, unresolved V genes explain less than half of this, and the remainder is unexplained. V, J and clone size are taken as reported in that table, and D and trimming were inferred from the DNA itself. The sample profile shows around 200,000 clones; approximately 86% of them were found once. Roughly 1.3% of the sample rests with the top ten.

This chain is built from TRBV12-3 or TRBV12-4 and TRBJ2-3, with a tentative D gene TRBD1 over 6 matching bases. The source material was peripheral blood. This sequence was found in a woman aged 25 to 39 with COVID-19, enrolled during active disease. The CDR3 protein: CASREQGADTQYF. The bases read TGTGCCAGCAGGGAACAGGGAGCAGATACGCAGTATTTT.